The T cell receptor beta chain under discussion was sequenced for a study of blood T cell repertoires in COVID-19. Per the original methods: Researchers report that nucleated cell counts were estimated from reference gene primer amplification. The assay was immunoSEQ multiplex PCR, and TCRdb's table has in-frame clones only and misses some. V, J and clone size reflect that table, while D and trimming were determined from the DNA. Of more than 35,000 clones in the sample, roughly 90% were seen once. After removal of 6 bases from V and 1 base from J, the junction contained 4 bases not matched to a gene. The germline gives CDR1 SGDLS, CDR2 YYNGEE. This CDR3 comprises 15 residues.

Sequenced: peripheral blood. This chain uses TRBV9 with TRBJ2-1; 10 nucleotides agree with TRBD2. The origin of this receptor is a man in his 60s with acute or convalescent COVID-19. In nucleotides, the CDR3 is TGTGCCAGCACCTTAGCGGGGGGTTCCTACAATGAGCAGTTCTTC. Protein product: CASTLAGGSYNEQFF.